This T cell receptor beta chain was sequenced in a study of vaccination and CD4 T cells after COVID-19. Oncomine TCR Beta short-read sequencing was applied to DNA from cultured CD4+ T cells. TCRdb ran MiXCR on the PCR reads and lists one entry per CDR3 protein. The table has about 18,000 distinct CDR3 sequences, around 50% seen once. Concerning this clonotype itself: Its specificity is not known.

Treatment specified: 10-day PBMC culture with coronavirus spike peptide pools or control peptides (ViraFEST assay). The CDR3 totals 15 residues. The trim removed 2 bases at V and 8 bases at J, leaving 9 bases unmatched. From germline, CDR1 is SGHNT and CDR2 YYREEE (reference sequence). V usage is TRBV5-4 and J usage is TRBJ2-3; 9 bases are a match to TRBD2. Sequencing used CD4+ T cells from blood, cultured in vitro, obtained before SARS-CoV-2 vaccination. The TCR was taken from a human donor who had recovered from COVID-19. CDR3 bases: TGTGCCAGCAGCTTCAGGCGGGAGGGCCGGGGTACGCAGTATTTT. Amino acids: CASSFRREGRGTQYF.